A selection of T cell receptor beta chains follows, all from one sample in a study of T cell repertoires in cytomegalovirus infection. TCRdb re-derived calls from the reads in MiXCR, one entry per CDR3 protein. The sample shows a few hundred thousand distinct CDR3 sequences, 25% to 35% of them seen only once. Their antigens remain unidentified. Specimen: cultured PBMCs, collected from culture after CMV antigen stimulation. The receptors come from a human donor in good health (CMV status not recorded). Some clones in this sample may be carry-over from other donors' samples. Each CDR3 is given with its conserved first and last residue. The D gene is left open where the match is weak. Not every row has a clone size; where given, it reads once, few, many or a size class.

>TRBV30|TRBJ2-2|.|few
CAWRIITGELFF
TGTGCCTGGAGAATCATCACCGGGGAGCTGTTTTTT
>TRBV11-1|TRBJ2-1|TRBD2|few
CASSLRYSGLMTYNEQFF
TGTGCCAGCAGCTTAAGGTATAGCGGGCTGATGACCTACAATGAGCAGTTCTTC
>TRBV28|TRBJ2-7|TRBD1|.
CASSLRARGTSYEQYF
TGTGCCAGCAGTTTAAGAGCCAGGGGGACCTCCTACGAGCAGTACTTC
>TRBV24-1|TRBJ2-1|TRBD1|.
CATSDLRQGNNNEQFF
TGTGCCACCAGTGATTTAAGACAGGGGAATAACAATGAGCAGTTCTTC
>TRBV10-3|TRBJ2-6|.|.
CAIKDGSSGANVLTF
TGTGCCATCAAAGACGGTTCCTCTGGGGCCAACGTCCTGACTTTC
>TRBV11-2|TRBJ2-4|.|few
CASSTHRGLRTKNIQYF
TGTGCCAGCAGCACCCACCGGGGACTCCGAACCAAAAACATTCAGTACTTC
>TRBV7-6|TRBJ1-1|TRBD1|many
CASSLPDRATEAFF
TGTGCCAGCAGCTTACCGGACAGGGCGACTGAAGCTTTCTTT
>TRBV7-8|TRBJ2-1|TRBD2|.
CASSSPASGGPNEQFF
TGTGCCAGCAGCTCCCCGGCTAGCGGGGGCCCTAATGAGCAGTTCTTC
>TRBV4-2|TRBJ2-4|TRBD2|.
CASSQVLAGGAKNIQYF
TGTGCCAGCAGCCAAGTTCTAGCGGGAGGAGCCAAAAACATTCAGTACTTC
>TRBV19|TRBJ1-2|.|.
CASTGPDPGYTF
TGTGCCAGTACCGGGCCCGATCCGGGCTACACCTTC
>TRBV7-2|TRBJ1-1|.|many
CASSFSGRVNTEAFF
TGTGCCAGCAGCTTCTCGGGAAGGGTGAACACTGAAGCTTTCTTT
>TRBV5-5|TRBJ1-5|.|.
CASSRDGFAKPQHF
TGTGCCAGCAGCCGGGATGGGTTTGCGAAGCCCCAGCATTTT
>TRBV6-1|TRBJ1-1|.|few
CASSARGRGTEAFF
TGTGCCAGCAGTGCCCGGGGCCGTGGGACTGAAGCTTTCTTT
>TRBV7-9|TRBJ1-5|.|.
CASSKAGVQPQHF
TGTGCCAGCAGCAAAGCGGGGGTTCAGCCCCAGCATTTT
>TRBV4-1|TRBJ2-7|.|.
CASSQESGDEQYF
TGCGCCAGCAGCCAAGAATCTGGGGACGAGCAGTACTTC
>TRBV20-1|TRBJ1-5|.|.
CSAIAQVSNQPQHF
TGCAGTGCTATCGCGCAGGTCTCCAATCAGCCCCAGCATTTT
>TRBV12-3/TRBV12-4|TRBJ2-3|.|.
CASSAPGAITDTQYF
TGTGCCAGCAGTGCCCCGGGGGCTATCACAGATACGCAGTATTTT
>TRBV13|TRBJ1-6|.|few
CASSSQGSYNSPLHF
TGTGCCAGCAGCTCACAGGGATCCTATAATTCACCCCTCCACTTT
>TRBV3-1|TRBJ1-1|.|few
CASSQSSVRVSRREAFF
TGTGCCAGCAGCCAATCTTCAGTAAGAGTTTCTCGCCGTGAAGCTTTCTTT
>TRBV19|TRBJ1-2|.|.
CASSIGQIWYGYTF
TGTGCCAGTAGTATAGGACAAATCTGGTATGGCTACACCTTC
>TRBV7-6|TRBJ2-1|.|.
CASSSPPGGGGEQFF
TGTGCCAGCAGCTCCCCCCCGGGGGGCGGTGGGGAGCAGTTCTTC
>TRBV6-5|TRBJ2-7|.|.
CASSYGQGWSSEQYF
TGTGCCAGCAGCTACGGGCAGGGGTGGTCGAGCGAGCAGTACTTC
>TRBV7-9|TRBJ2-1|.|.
CASSSYRVGHEQFF
TGTGCCAGCAGCTCCTACCGAGTGGGTCATGAGCAGTTCTTC
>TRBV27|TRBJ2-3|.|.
CASSLGLPRGTDTQYF
TGTGCCAGCAGTTTGGGACTGCCTCGGGGCACAGATACGCAGTATTTT
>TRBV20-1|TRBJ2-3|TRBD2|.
CSAKNPSGGLADTQYF
TGCAGTGCGAAGAATCCTAGCGGGGGCCTCGCAGATACGCAGTATTTT
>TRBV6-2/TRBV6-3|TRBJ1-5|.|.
CASSYSKQPQHF
TGTGCCAGCAGTTACTCTAAACAGCCCCAGCATTTT
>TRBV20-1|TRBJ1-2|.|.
CSGGIYGYTF
TGCAGTGGGGGGATATATGGCTACACCTTC
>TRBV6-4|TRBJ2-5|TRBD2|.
CASSPGGERGETQYF
TGTGCCAGCAGTCCGGGTGGGGAGCGGGGAGAGACCCAGTACTTC
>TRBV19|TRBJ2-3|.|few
CASSPVTGGTDTQYF
TGTGCCAGTAGTCCGGTCACGGGAGGCACAGATACGCAGTATTTT
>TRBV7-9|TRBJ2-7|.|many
CASSPSRDIYEQYF
TGTGCCAGCAGCCCCTCCCGGGACATTTACGAGCAGTACTTC
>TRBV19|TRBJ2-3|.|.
CASTTETGVRADTQYF
TGTGCCAGTACGACAGAGACAGGAGTGCGTGCAGATACGCAGTATTTT
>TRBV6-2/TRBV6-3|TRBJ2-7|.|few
CASSYSTGVEQYF
TGTGCCAGCAGTTACTCGACGGGGGTTGAGCAGTACTTC
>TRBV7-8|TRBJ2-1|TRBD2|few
CASSLDGTRSLSVNEQFF
TGTGCCAGCAGCTTAGATGGGACTAGGTCTCTCAGTGTCAATGAGCAGTTCTTC
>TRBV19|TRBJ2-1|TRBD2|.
CASSIDLAGEDNEQFF
TGTGCCAGTAGTATAGACCTAGCGGGAGAGGACAATGAGCAGTTCTTC
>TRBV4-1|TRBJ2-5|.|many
CASSPGSGTGQETQYF
TGCGCCAGCAGCCCAGGATCCGGGACGGGTCAAGAGACCCAGTACTTC
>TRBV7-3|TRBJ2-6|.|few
CASSLYSGANVLTF
TGTGCCAGCAGCTTGTATTCTGGGGCCAACGTCCTGACTTTC
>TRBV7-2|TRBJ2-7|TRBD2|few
CASSFRLAHYEQYF
TGTGCCAGCAGCTTCCGACTAGCGCACTACGAGCAGTACTTC
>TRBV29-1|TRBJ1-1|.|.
CSGDSDKLNTEAFF
TGCAGCGGCGACTCCGACAAACTGAACACTGAAGCTTTCTTT
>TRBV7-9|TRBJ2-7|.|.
CASSFSGLYEQYF
TGTGCCAGCAGCTTTAGCGGTTTATACGAGCAGTACTTC
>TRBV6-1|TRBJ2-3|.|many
CASSAPGHTDTQYF
TGTGCCAGCAGTGCTCCGGGACACACAGATACGCAGTATTTT
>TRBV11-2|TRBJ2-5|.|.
CASSEGLSQETQYF
TGTGCCAGCAGCGAGGGGCTTAGCCAAGAGACCCAGTACTTC
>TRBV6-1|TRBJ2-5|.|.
CASSEAGRETQYF
TGTGCCAGCAGTGAAGCAGGGCGGGAGACCCAGTACTTC
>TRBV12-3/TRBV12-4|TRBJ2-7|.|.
CASSSGTVPTYEQYF
TGTGCCAGCAGTTCCGGGACGGTCCCAACCTACGAGCAGTACTTC
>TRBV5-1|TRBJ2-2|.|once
CASRSPGELFF
TGCGCCAGCAGGTCTCCCGGGGAGCTGTTTTTT
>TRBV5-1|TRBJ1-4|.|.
CASSLPGVATNEKLFF
TGCGCCAGCAGCTTGCCGGGGGTCGCAACTAATGAAAAACTGTTTTTT
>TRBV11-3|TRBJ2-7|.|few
CASSLHGNYEQYF
TGTGCCAGCAGCTTGCACGGAAACTACGAGCAGTACTTC
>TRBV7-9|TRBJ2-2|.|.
CASSSVRYTGELFF
TGTGCCAGCAGCTCCGTACGGTACACCGGGGAGCTGTTTTTT
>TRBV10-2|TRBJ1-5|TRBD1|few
CASSLQGRGGPPQHF
TGCGCCAGCTCCCTACAGGGAAGAGGGGGCCCTCCCCAGCATTTT
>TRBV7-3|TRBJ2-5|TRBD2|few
CASSIGLAGQETQYF
TGTGCCAGCAGCATCGGACTAGCGGGACAAGAGACCCAGTACTTC
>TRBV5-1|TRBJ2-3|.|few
CASSMRQILTSTDTQYF
TGCGCCAGCAGCATGAGACAGATTCTTACTAGCACAGATACGCAGTATTTT
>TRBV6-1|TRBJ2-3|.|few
CASSARVGAVTDTQYF
TGTGCCAGCAGTGCCCGTGTTGGGGCGGTCACAGATACGCAGTATTTT
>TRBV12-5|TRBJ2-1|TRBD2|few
CASVSDPLRLAGGATYNEQFF
TGTGCTAGTGTTTCAGACCCCCTTCGACTAGCGGGAGGTGCCACCTACAATGAGCAGTTCTTC
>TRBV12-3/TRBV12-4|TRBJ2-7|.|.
CASSPGPLYEQYF
TGTGCCAGCAGCCCTGGGCCTCTCTACGAGCAGTACTTC
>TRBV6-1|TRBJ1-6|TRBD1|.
CASTSSGTGNSPLHF
TGTGCCAGCACGTCCTCCGGGACAGGAAATTCACCCCTCCACTTT
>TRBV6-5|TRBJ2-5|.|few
CASTKDRKTQYF
TGTGCCAGCACCAAGGACAGAAAGACCCAGTACTTC
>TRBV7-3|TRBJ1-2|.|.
CASSFSGDGGYTF
TGTGCCAGCAGCTTTTCAGGGGACGGAGGCTACACCTTC
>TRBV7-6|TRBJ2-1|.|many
CASSTYSGDEQFF
TGTGCCAGCAGCACCTACAGCGGCGATGAGCAGTTCTTC